This record looks at one T cell receptor (beta chain) sequence and its context. Antigen: not known. This sample is part of a study of cytomegalovirus exposure and HLA in healthy donors. Libraries were prepared by immunoSEQ multiplex PCR; TCRdb keeps only in-frame clonotypes and omits some of them. This sample has approximately 270,000 clones; 90% occur once, and the top ten carry 0.37%. Study-wide points: Using the classifier, cytomegalovirus status was reportedly diagnosed with high specificity and sensitivity. The study flagged approximately 180 TCR beta chains as cytomegalovirus-associated.

V was pared by 3 bases and J by 3 bases, with 9 bases between. The germline gives CDR1 LNHDA, CDR2 SQIVND (reference sequence). The CDR3 is 13 amino acids. Material: PBMCs. This chain uses TRBV19 with TRBJ2-7, with D possibly matching TRBD1 (5 bases). The TCR comes from a woman under 30 in good health and CMV-seronegative. The CDR3 here is CASSMDRGYEQYF. The CDR3 DNA sequence: TGTGCCAGTAGTATGGATAGGGGCTACGAGCAGTACTTC.